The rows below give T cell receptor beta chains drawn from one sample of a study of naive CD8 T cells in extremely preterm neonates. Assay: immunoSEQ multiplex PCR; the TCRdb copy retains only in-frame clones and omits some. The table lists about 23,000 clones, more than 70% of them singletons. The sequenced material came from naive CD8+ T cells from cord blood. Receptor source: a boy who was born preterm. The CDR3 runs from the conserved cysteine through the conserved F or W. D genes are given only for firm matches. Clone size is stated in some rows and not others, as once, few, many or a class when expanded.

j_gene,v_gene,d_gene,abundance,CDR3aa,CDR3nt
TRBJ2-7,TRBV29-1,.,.,CSVSRGQTYEQYF,TGCAGCGTGTCCCGGGGACAAACCTACGAGCAGTACTTC
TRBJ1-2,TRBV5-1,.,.,CASSLDRAYTYGYTF,TGCGCCAGCAGCTTGGACAGGGCATATACCTATGGCTACACCTTC
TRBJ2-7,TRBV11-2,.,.,CASSFSYEQYF,TGTGCCAGCAGCTTTTCCTACGAGCAGTACTTC
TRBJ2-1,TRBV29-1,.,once,CSVYYREIEQFF,TGCAGCGTTTATTACAGGGAAATTGAGCAGTTCTTC
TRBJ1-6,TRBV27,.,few,CASSFRGNSPLHF,TGTGCCAGCAGTTTCAGGGGAAATTCACCCCTCCACTTT
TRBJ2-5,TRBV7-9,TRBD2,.,CASSEPGLARETQYF,TGTGCCAGCAGCGAACCGGGACTAGCAAGGGAGACCCAGTACTTC
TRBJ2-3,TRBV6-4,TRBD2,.,CASSEAGGPSTDTQYF,TGTGCCAGCAGTGAAGCGGGGGGGCCTAGCACAGATACGCAGTATTTT
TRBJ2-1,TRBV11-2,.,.,CASSPRGPYNEQFF,TGTGCCAGCAGCCCTAGAGGCCCTTACAATGAGCAGTTCTTC
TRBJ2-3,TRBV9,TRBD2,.,CASSVGLAGTDTQYF,TGTGCCAGCAGCGTAGGACTAGCGGGCACAGATACGCAGTATTTT
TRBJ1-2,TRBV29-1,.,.,CSVVADSNYGYTF,TGCAGCGTCGTCGCCGACAGTAACTATGGCTACACCTTC
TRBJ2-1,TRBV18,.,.,CASSPPVGVNEQFF,TGTGCCAGCTCACCACCGGTGGGGGTCAATGAGCAGTTCTTC
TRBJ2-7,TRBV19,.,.,CASSIGQSYEQYF,TGTGCCAGTAGTATTGGTCAGTCCTACGAGCAGTACTTC
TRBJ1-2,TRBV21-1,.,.,CASSKRDRGENYGYTF,TGTGCCAGCAGCAAAAGGGACAGGGGGGAGAACTATGGCTACACCTTC
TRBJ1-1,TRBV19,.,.,CASSIGRQNTEAFF,TGTGCCAGTAGTATAGGTCGACAGAACACTGAAGCTTTCTTT
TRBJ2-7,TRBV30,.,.,CAWTYSSYEQYF,TGTGCCTGGACTTATTCTTCCTACGAGCAGTACTTC
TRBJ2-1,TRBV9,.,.,CASSPGSSYNEQFF,TGTGCCAGCAGCCCCGGCAGCTCCTACAATGAGCAGTTCTTC
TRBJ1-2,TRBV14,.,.,CASSQEQSYGYTF,TGTGCCAGCAGCCAAGAGCAGAGCTATGGCTACACCTTC
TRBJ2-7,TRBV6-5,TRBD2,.,CASSYSTSGYEQYF,TGTGCCAGCAGTTACTCGACTAGCGGGTACGAGCAGTACTTC
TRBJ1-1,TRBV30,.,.,CAWSVPGLPEAFF,TGTGCCTGGAGTGTACCCGGGTTACCTGAAGCTTTCTTT
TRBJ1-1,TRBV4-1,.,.,CASSFRDMNTEAFF,TGCGCCAGCAGCTTCCGGGACATGAACACTGAAGCTTTCTTT
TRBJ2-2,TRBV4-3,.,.,CASSQGTGTPTGELFF,TGCGCCAGCAGCCAAGGAACCGGGACACCCACCGGGGAGCTGTTTTTT
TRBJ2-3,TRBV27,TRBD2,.,CASSLSSGGDTQYF,TGTGCCAGCAGTTTATCTAGCGGGGGGGATACGCAGTATTTT
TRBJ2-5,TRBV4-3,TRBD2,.,CASSQGTSGGAKTQYF,TGCGCCAGCAGCCAAGGGACTAGCGGGGGGGCCAAGACCCAGTACTTC
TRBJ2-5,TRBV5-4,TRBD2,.,CASFRGGVGETQYF,TGTGCCAGCTTCCGCGGGGGGGTCGGGGAGACCCAGTACTTC
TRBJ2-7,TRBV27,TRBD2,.,CASSYLAGGPYEQYF,TGTGCCAGCAGTTATCTAGCGGGGGGCCCCTACGAGCAGTACTTC
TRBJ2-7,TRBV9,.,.,CASSPRDSYEQYF,TGTGCCAGCAGCCCCCGGGACTCCTACGAGCAGTACTTC
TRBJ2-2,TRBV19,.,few,CARRDNTGELFF,TGTGCCAGAAGGGACAACACCGGGGAGCTGTTTTTT
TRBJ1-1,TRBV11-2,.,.,CASSLGHTEAFF,TGTGCCAGCAGCTTAGGGCACACGGAAGCTTTCTTT
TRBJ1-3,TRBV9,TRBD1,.,CASSAGGSGNTIYF,TGTGCCAGCAGCGCAGGGGGCTCTGGAAACACCATATATTTT
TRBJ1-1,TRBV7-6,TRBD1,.,CASSLGTGNTEAFF,TGTGCCAGCAGCTTAGGGACAGGGAACACTGAAGCTTTCTTT
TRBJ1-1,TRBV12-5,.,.,CASGLPLDRNTEAFF,TGTGCTAGTGGTTTGCCGTTAGACAGGAACACTGAAGCTTTCTTT
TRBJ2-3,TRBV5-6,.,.,CASSLGDTQYF,TGTGCCAGCAGCTTGGGAGATACGCAGTATTTT
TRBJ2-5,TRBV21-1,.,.,CASSRGSGGEETQYF,TGTGCCAGCAGCAGAGGTAGCGGGGGGGAAGAGACCCAGTACTTC
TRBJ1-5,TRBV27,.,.,CASSLGHSNQPQHF,TGTGCCAGCAGTTTGGGACATAGCAATCAGCCCCAGCATTTT
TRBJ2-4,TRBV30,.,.,CAWQGNIQYF,TGTGCCTGGCAGGGAAACATTCAGTACTTC
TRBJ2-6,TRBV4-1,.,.,CASSQGHSGANVLTF,TGCGCCAGCAGCCAAGGACACTCTGGGGCCAACGTCCTGACTTTC
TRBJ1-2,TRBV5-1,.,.,CASSLGNYGYTF,TGCGCCAGCAGCTTGGGGAACTATGGCTACACCTTC
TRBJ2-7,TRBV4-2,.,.,CASSQEARPRSYEQYF,TGTGCCAGCAGCCAAGAGGCTAGACCTCGCTCCTACGAGCAGTACTTC
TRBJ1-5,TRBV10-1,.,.,CASRGLQPQHF,TGCGCCAGCAGGGGGCTTCAGCCCCAGCATTTT
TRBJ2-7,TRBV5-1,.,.,CASSLVGSYEQYF,TGCGCCAGCAGCTTGGTAGGCTCCTACGAGCAGTACTTC
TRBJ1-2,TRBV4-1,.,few,CASSQDRGYTF,TGCGCCAGCAGCCAAGACAGGGGCTACACCTTC
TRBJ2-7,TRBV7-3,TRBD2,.,CASSLTGLEDEQYF,TGTGCCAGCAGCTTAACGGGACTAGAGGACGAGCAGTACTTC
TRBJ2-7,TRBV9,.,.,CASSVAGTPYEQYF,TGTGCCAGCAGCGTAGCGGGGACCCCCTACGAGCAGTACTTC
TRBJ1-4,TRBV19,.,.,CASSMARGYEKLFF,TGTGCCAGTAGTATGGCCAGGGGATATGAAAAACTGTTTTTT
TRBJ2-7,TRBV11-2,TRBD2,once,CASSLGGGAYEQYF,TGTGCCAGCAGCTTAGGTGGGGGGGCCTACGAGCAGTACTTC
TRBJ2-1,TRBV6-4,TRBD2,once,CASSGARGFYNEQFF,TGTGCCAGCAGTGGGGCGCGGGGGTTCTACAATGAGCAGTTCTTC
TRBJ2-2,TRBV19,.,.,CASSITRGENTGELFF,TGTGCCAGTAGTATAACGAGGGGGGAGAACACCGGGGAGCTGTTTTTT
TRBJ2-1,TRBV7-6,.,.,CASSLEARHYNEQFF,TGTGCCAGCAGCTTGGAAGCACGGCATTACAATGAGCAGTTCTTC
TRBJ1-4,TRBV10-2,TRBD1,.,CASRQGANEKLFF,TGCGCCAGCAGACAGGGGGCGAATGAAAAACTGTTTTTT
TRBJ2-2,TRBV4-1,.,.,CASSQSQGTGELFF,TGCGCCAGCAGCCAATCCCAGGGCACCGGGGAGCTGTTTTTT
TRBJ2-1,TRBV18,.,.,CASSPRFSRSYNEQFF,TGTGCCAGCTCACCCAGGTTCTCCCGCTCCTACAATGAGCAGTTCTTC
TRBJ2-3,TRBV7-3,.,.,CASSLTGDTQYF,TGTGCCAGCAGCTTAACAGGAGATACGCAGTATTTT
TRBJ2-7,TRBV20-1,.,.,CSARDTSEQYF,TGCAGTGCTAGAGATACTAGCGAGCAGTACTTC
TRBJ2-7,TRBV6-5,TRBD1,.,CASSLGQGAYEQYF,TGTGCCAGCAGTCTAGGACAGGGGGCGTACGAGCAGTACTTC